Following are 20 T cell receptor beta chains from one sample sequenced in a study of blood T cell repertoires in COVID-19 (TCRdb year 2020). Libraries came from the immunoSEQ multiplex PCR assay. TCRdb carries this immuneACCESS record with in-frame sequences only. Its versions omit some clonotypes, under half of them owing to an unresolved V gene in the studies checked, with the rest unexplained. A total of about 160,000 clones appear in this sample, about 83% of them only once. Roughly 13% of the sample is in the top ten clones. The sequencing input was peripheral blood. The receptors here all came from a woman at least 80 years old with acute or convalescent COVID-19.

The rearrangement joins TRBV28 to TRBJ1-4; maybe TRBD1 (5 bases). Germline V gives CDR1 MDHEN, CDR2 SYDVKM. V was trimmed by 5 bases and J by 6 bases, leaving 19 bases between them. The CDR3 extends over 16 amino acids. This CDR3 reads CASSAPPGGTDEKLFF. The CDR3 coding sequence is TGTGCCAGCAGTGCCCCCCCTGGGGGGACTGATGAAAAACTGTTTTTT.

This chain uses TRBV28 with TRBJ2-7; no definite D call. Trimming cost V 3 bases and J 2 bases, with 8 bases left between them. The germline V gene has CDR1 MDHEN and CDR2 SYDVKM. The length of the CDR3 is 13 residues. CDR3 protein: CASSLPGPYEQYF. CDR3 DNA: TGTGCCAGCAGTTTGCCTGGGCCCTACGAGCAGTACTTC.

The V call is TRBV11-2, the J call TRBJ2-3; 8 nucleotides line up with TRBD2. This CDR3 region has 16 residues. The V gene end was trimmed by 4 bases and the J gene end by 2 bases; junction bases not matched to a gene: 8. Per the germline V gene, CDR1 is SGHAT and CDR2 is FQNNGV. CDR3 sequence: CASSSLDSGNTDTQYF. CDR3 coding DNA: TGTGCCAGCAGCTCCCTCGATAGCGGGAACACAGATACGCAGTATTTT.

The rearrangement links TRBV18 to TRBJ1-3; D gene unclear. Trimming pared 2 bases from V and 2 bases from J, leaving 7 bases between. Germline V lookup: CDR1 KGHSH, CDR2 LQKENI. The CDR3 runs to 14 residues. The CDR3 loop is CASSPGVPGNTIYF. In nucleotides, the CDR3 is TGTGCCAGCTCACCAGGAGTACCTGGAAACACCATATATTTT.

The V gene is TRBV11-2, the J gene TRBJ2-5; possible D gene TRBD1, 6 bases. Germline V gene sequence: CDR1 SGHAT, CDR2 FQNNGV. V was shortened by 4 bases and J by 2 bases, with 17 bases between the two germline ends. The CDR3 covers 16 residues. CDR3 bases: TGTGCCAGCAGCTCCCTCGGGACAAGGGGTCAAGAGACCCAGTACTTC. It encodes CASSSLGTRGQETQYF.

The chain links TRBV5-1 to TRBJ2-7; 8 bases fit TRBD1. This CDR3 spans 14 amino acids. Unmatched junction bases numbered 8, after V lost 2 bases and J lost 7 bases. Germline V gives CDR1 SGHRS, CDR2 YFSETQ. The DNA of the CDR3 is TGCGCCAGCAGCTTCGCAGGGGGCCTAGGAGAGCAGTACTTC. It codes for CASSFAGGLGEQYF.

The table lists this clone with a few counts. V gene TRBV27 combines with J gene TRBJ1-2; D may be TRBD1 (6 bases). Germline V CDR1 and CDR2: MNHEY, SMNVEV (reference sequence). This CDR3 has 12 residues. V was pared by 4 bases and J by 8 bases, with 11 bases between. DNA of the CDR3: TGTGCCAGCAGTTCCACCGGGACAGGCTACACCTTC. Translated: CASSSTGTGYTF.

J is TRBJ2-5 and V is TRBV25-1; D is perhaps TRBD2 (6 bases). There are 18 residues in the CDR3. Germline assignment: CDR1 MGHDK and CDR2 SYGVNS. V dropped 3 bases and J dropped 7 bases, with 27 bases sitting between them. CDR3 sequence (DNA): TGTGCCAGCAGTGAGGGGCTCCGCGGGGCTAAAAACCGGGGGACCCAGTACTTC. The encoded protein is CASSEGLRGAKNRGTQYF.

The chain employs TRBV10-1 and TRBJ2-1; TRBD1 aligns across 9 bases. Germline trimming cut 8 bases from V and 9 bases from J; bases unmatched to any gene: 8. This CDR3 is 13 amino acids long. Looked up from germline, CDR1 is WNHNN and CDR2 is SYGVQD (reference sequence). CDR3: CASQQGARGEQFF. CDR3 bases: TGCGCCAGCCAACAGGGGGCGCGGGGTGAGCAGTTCTTC.

This clone was detected only a few times. This chain joins TRBV9 and TRBJ1-6, with D possibly TRBD1 on 5 matching bases. Trimming removed 0 bases from V and 8 bases from J, with 9 bases in between. In germline, CDR1 is SGDLS, CDR2 YYNGEE. The CDR3 is 14 residues long. This chain's CDR3 is CASSVDRSYSPLHF. CDR3 coding DNA: TGTGCCAGCAGCGTAGACAGGAGCTATTCACCCCTCCACTTT.

V is TRBV3-1 (or the pseudogene TRBV3-2) and J is TRBJ1-2; D may be TRBD1 (5 bases). The CDR3 consists of 14 residues. Trimming took 0 bases from V and 4 from J, leaving 9 bases between them. CDR1 is LGHDT and CDR2 is YNNKEL in the germline V gene (reference sequence). CDR3 protein: CASSQDQGSYGYTF. The CDR3, as DNA: TGTGCCAGCAGCCAAGACCAGGGCTCCTATGGCTACACCTTC.

The chain combines TRBV10-3 with TRBJ2-7; 12 positions agree with TRBD2. The CDR3 length is 15 residues. Germline-derived CDR1 and CDR2 are ENHRY and SYGVKD. V dropped 6 bases and J dropped 6; count of bases not matched to a gene: 9. The CDR3 nucleotides read TGTGCCATCAGGGGGCTTCTAGCGGGAGGGGGCGAGCAGTACTTC. Its translation: CAIRGLLAGGGEQYF.

CDR3: CASSLGGGNQPQHF. The CDR3 coding sequence is TGTGCCAGCAGCTTAGGGGGGGGCAATCAGCCCCAGCATTTT. This sequence joins TRBV11-2 and TRBJ1-5; weak D call: TRBD1 (5 bases). This CDR3 comprises 14 residues. Germline CDR1 and CDR2: SGHAT and FQNNGV. Trimming cost V 1 base and J 2 bases, with 6 bases left between them.

This clone was recorded a few times. This chain joins TRBV7-9 and TRBJ2-5; TRBD2 agrees at 15 bases. The trim removed 3 bases at V and 3 bases at J, leaving 5 bases unmatched. Germline-derived CDR1 and CDR2 are SEHNR and FQNEAQ (reference sequence). This CDR3 contains 17 residues. CDR3 nucleotide sequence: TGTGCCAGCAGCTTTTGGACTAGCGGGAGGGGGGAAGAGACCCAGTACTTC. Residues: CASSFWTSGRGEETQYF.

The chain employs TRBV19 and TRBJ2-2; no definite D call. CDR3 length: 14 amino acids. Per germline, CDR1 LNHDA and CDR2 SQIVND (reference sequence). Trimming took 5 bases from V and 4 from J, leaving 11 bases between them. As DNA, the CDR3 is TGTGCCAGTAGTTTAGGGCAGGCCACCGGGGAGCTGTTTTTT. Amino acids: CASSLGQATGELFF.

A single count supports this clone. The chain is built from TRBV30 and TRBJ1-5, with TRBD1 identical over 10 bases. V was clipped by 2 bases and J by 5 bases; unmatched bases: 6. CDR3 length: 15 amino acids. The germline V gene encodes CDR1 GTSNPN and CDR2 SVGIG (reference sequence). The CDR3 region has the DNA TGTGCCTGGAGTACCCCGGACAGGGGGTATCAGCCCCAGCATTTT. This gives the protein CAWSTPDRGYQPQHF.

The J gene is TRBJ2-7, the V gene TRBV19; D is perhaps TRBD1 (5 bases). The CDR3 loop spans 13 amino acids. V was shortened by 5 bases and J by 1 base, with 9 bases between the two germline ends. Germline V gene lookup returns CDR1 LNHDA and CDR2 SQIVND (reference sequence). CDR3: CASSLGQSYEQYF. CDR3 sequence (DNA): TGTGCCAGTAGTTTAGGACAATCCTACGAGCAGTACTTC. The variable domain in full, completed from reference TRBV19 and TRBJ2-7, reads DGGITQSPKYLFRKEGQNVTLSCEQNLNHDAMYWYRQDPGQGLRLIYYSQIVNDFQKGDIAEGYSVSREKKESFPLTVTSAQKNPTAFYLCASSLGQSYEQYFGPGTRLTVT.

The rearrangement joins TRBV19 to TRBJ2-7; perhaps TRBD1 as D (6 bases). The CDR3 is 15 residues long. Germline V gives CDR1 LNHDA, CDR2 SQIVND (reference sequence). V was shortened by 8 bases and J by 0 bases, with 17 bases between the two germline ends. This CDR3 reads CASSLTGITSYEQYF. In DNA form, the CDR3 reads TGTGCCAGTTCTCTAACAGGGATTACCTCCTACGAGCAGTACTTC.

This clone occurred once. This chain connects TRBV7-2 to TRBJ1-6; 9 bases line up with TRBD1. This CDR3 spans 13 amino acids. Looked up from germline, CDR1 is SGHTA and CDR2 is FQGNSA. The J segment lost 13 bases and the V segment lost 5 bases, leaving 6 bases of the junction unmatched. The CDR3 loop reads CASSPRGQGPLHF. In nucleotides, the CDR3 is TGTGCCAGCAGCCCCCGGGGACAGGGTCCCCTCCACTTT. The variable domain in full, with the rest retrieved from reference TRBV7-2 and TRBJ1-6, is GAGVSQSPSNKVTEKGKDVELRCDPISGHTALYWYRQSLGQGLEFLIYFQGNSAPDKSGLPSDRFSAERTGGSVSTLTIQRTQQEDSAVYLCASSPRGQGPLHFGNGTRLTVT.

This clone was recorded many times. The chain uses TRBV13 and TRBJ1-3, with D possibly TRBD1 on 6 matching bases. Germline V gene sequence: CDR1 PRHDT, CDR2 FYEKMQ (reference sequence). This CDR3 region has 16 residues. V was cut by 2 bases and J by 0 bases, with 11 bases left in between. CDR3 in DNA: TGTGCCAGCAGCTTACAGGGGAGAGGCTCTGGAAACACCATATATTTT. Its protein product is CASSLQGRGSGNTIYF.